Listed here are 11 T cell receptor beta chains from one sample, sequenced in a study of CD8 T cells in Susac syndrome. Random hexamers served to reverse transcribe roughly 0.45 to 1 ug RNA. TCRdb called the immunoSEQ multiplex PCR reads again in MiXCR, with one record for every CDR3 protein. The sample consists of approximately 80,000 distinct CDR3 sequences, less than 95% of them appearing once. Sequenced sample: CD8+ T cells from PBMCs. The source of these receptors is a human donor with Susac syndrome.

This chain connects TRBV10-3 to TRBJ2-5, with no clear D. CDR1 is ENHRY, CDR2 SYGVKD, per germline. There are 12 residues in the CDR3. V lost 3 bases, J lost 5 bases, and 7 bases lay in between. This chain's CDR3 is CAISDRTETQYF. CDR3 coding DNA: TGTGCCATCAGTGACCGAACGGAGACCCAGTACTTC.

The genes are TRBV29-1 and TRBJ2-4; 10 nucleotides line up with TRBD1. Unmatched junction bases numbered 7, after V lost 2 bases and J lost 6 bases. The CDR3 length is 15 residues. Germline V gene sequence: CDR1 SQVTM, CDR2 ANQGSEA. The CDR3 is CSVETLRDRGNIQYF. CDR3 nucleotides: TGCAGCGTTGAAACTCTCCGGGACAGGGGAAACATTCAGTACTTC.

This chain uses TRBV12-3 or TRBV12-4 with TRBJ2-1, with D unresolved. Deletions cut 7 bases from V and 5 bases from J, with 15 bases between. This CDR3 spans 14 amino acids. The DNA of the CDR3 is TGTGCCAGCACTTCCCCCCAGTACAACAATGAGCAGTTCTTC. This encodes CASTSPQYNNEQFF.

DNA for the CDR3: TGCGCCAGCAGAAATAGGGGTGACACTGAAGCTTTCTTT. It codes for CASRNRGDTEAFF. The rearrangement uses TRBV10-2 and TRBJ1-1, with D possibly TRBD1 on 5 matching bases. Germline lookup yields CDR1 WSHSY and CDR2 SAAADI. V was clipped by 6 bases and J by 3 bases, with 11 bases between them. CDR3 length: 13 residues.

The chain links TRBV2 to TRBJ2-1; D uncertain. The germline V and J ends were trimmed by 1 base and 5 bases, with 15 bases remaining between them. From germline, CDR1 is SNHLY and CDR2 FYNNEI. CDR3 length equals 16 residues. CDR3 loop: CASSEEMGLYNNEQFF. The CDR3 DNA reads as TGTGCCAGCAGTGAAGAAATGGGCCTTTATAACAATGAGCAGTTCTTC.

This chain joins TRBV14 and TRBJ1-1, with D unclear. The CDR3 has 17 amino acids. CDR1 and CDR2 (germline): SGHDN, FVKESK. Trimming took off 2 bases at V and 1 base at J, with 17 bases between the two ends. The CDR3 bases are TGTGCCAGCAGCCAACTCACTCGGTCCAGTAGGAACACTGAAGCTTTCTTT. It translates to CASSQLTRSSRNTEAFF.

The genes are TRBV19 and TRBJ2-7, with 7 bases that match TRBD1. The germline V gene has CDR1 LNHDA and CDR2 SQIVND (reference sequence). CDR3 length: 18 amino acids. The ends lost 6 bases at V and 2 bases at J; junction bases unmatched: 19. For the CDR3, the DNA is TGTGCCAGTAGCTACTCCGGGACAGCCATCGAATTCCCCTACGAGCAGTACTTC. Protein: CASSYSGTAIEFPYEQYF. Full variable domain (outside the CDR3, taken from reference TRBV19 and TRBJ2-7): DGGITQSPKYLFRKEGQNVTLSCEQNLNHDAMYWYRQDPGQGLRLIYYSQIVNDFQKGDIAEGYSVSREKKESFPLTVTSAQKNPTAFYLCASSYSGTAIEFPYEQYFGPGTRLTVT.

The chain is built from TRBV12-3 or TRBV12-4 and TRBJ1-1; perhaps TRBD1 as D (6 bases). This CDR3 spans 17 amino acids. V lost 3 bases, J lost 2 bases, and 19 bases lay in between. The CDR3: CASSFGSFGQPNTEAFF. The CDR3 DNA sequence: TGTGCCAGCAGTTTTGGTTCCTTCGGACAGCCAAACACTGAAGCTTTCTTT.

This clonotype was recorded once. The gene calls are TRBV12-3 or TRBV12-4 and TRBJ2-1, with a weak D call TRBD2 (6 bases). This CDR3 contains 15 residues. Trimming took off 3 bases at V and 5 bases at J, with 14 bases between the two ends. The CDR3: CASSFGGLGHNEQFF. In DNA form, the CDR3 reads TGTGCCAGCAGTTTTGGGGGACTTGGACACAATGAGCAGTTCTTC.

V and J are TRBV18 and TRBJ1-1, with no clear D. Germline CDR1 KGHSH, CDR2 LQKENI. The CDR3 runs to 15 residues. V lost 2 bases and J lost 3, with 13 bases in between. CDR3 protein: CASSPSSAGYTEAFF. CDR3 bases: TGTGCCAGCTCACCATCTTCGGCGGGCTACACTGAAGCTTTCTTT. The whole variable domain, remainder taken from reference TRBV18 and TRBJ1-1, is NAGVMQNPRHLVRRRGQEARLRCSPMKGHSHVYWYRQLPEEGLKFMVYLQKENIIDESGMPKERFSAEFPKEGPSILRIQQVVRGDSAAYFCASSPSSAGYTEAFFGQGTRLTVV.

This clonotype was picked up one time. This chain uses TRBV12-3 or TRBV12-4 with TRBJ2-2; D is ambiguous. There are 14 residues in the CDR3. Trimming removed 7 bases at V and 5 bases at J, with 14 bases between. CDR3 nucleotides: TGTGCCAGCACCCCCGGCACGTGGACCGGGGAGCTGTTTTTT. Its translation is CASTPGTWTGELFF.